The sequence of this TCR beta chain was determined in a study of T-cell reconstitution after alpha-beta-depleted transplantation in children. Findings and limits, study-wide: T-cell numbers and diversity, one year after transplant, stemmed largely from T cells that were newly produced. The origin of alpha-beta T cells about two months after transplant was reportedly several hundred expanded graft clones. There were some patients whose high TCRbeta diversity at day 60 came from surviving recipient T cells and thymic progenitors.

Notes on this clonotype: Its specificity is not known.

Unique molecular identifiers were used in preparing the TCRbeta library. From the PCR reads, TCRdb called clonotypes with MiXCR, one entry per CDR3 protein. In the table there are around 580,000 distinct CDR3 sequences, around 27% of which are singletons. CDR3 length: 15 amino acids. CDR1 and CDR2 from the germline V gene are SGHDN and FVKESK. V shed 1 base and J 3 bases; nucleotides not matched to a gene: 3. The chain has TRBV14 and TRBJ2-1, with 7 bases matching TRBD2. The sequencing used PBMCs, collected before TCRalphabeta/CD19-depleted stem cell transplant. This TCR was sampled from a boy under two years old with Wiskott-Aldrich syndrome, due to receive a stem cell transplant. CDR3 coding DNA: TGTGCCAGCAGCCAAGTCAGCGGGAACTACAATGAGCAGTTCTTC. Translated, it gives CASSQVSGNYNEQFF.